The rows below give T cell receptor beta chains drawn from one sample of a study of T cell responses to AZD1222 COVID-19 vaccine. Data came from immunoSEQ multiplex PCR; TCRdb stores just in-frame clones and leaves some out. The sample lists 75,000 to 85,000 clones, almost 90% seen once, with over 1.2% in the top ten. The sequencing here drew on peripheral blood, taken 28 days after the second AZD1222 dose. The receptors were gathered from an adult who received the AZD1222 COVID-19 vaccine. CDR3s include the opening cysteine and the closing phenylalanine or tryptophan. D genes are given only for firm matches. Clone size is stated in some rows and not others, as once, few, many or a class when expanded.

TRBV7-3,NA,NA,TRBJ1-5,TGTGCCAGCAGCCCTCTACCGGGGAACGCCTGTAGCAATCAGCCCCAGCATTTT,CASSPLPGNACSNQPQHF
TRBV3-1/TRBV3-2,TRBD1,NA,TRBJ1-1,TGTGCCAGCAGCCGGACAGGTCCAAACACTGAAGCTTTCTTT,CASSRTGPNTEAFF
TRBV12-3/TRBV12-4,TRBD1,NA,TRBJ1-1,TGTGCCAGTGTAGGGACAGATCGCACTGAAGCTTTCTTT,CASVGTDRTEAFF
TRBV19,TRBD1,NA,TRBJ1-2,TGTGCCAGTAGTGTCACAGGGGACGGCTATGGCTACACCTTC,CASSVTGDGYGYTF
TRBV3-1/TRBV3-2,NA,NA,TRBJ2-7,TGTGCCAGCAGCACGGACGCTGTGTTAGACGAGCAGTACTTC,CASSTDAVLDEQYF
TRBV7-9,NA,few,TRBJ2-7,TGTGCCAGCAGCTCCGTCGGAGGGGTACGAGGGATAGGATACTTC,CASSSVGGVRGIGYF
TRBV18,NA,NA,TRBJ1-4,TGTGCCAGCTCAACAGAGAGCTTTAATGAAAAACTGTTTTTT,CASSTESFNEKLFF
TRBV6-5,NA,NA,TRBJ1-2,TGTGCCAGCAGTTCCCTCACAGGGAAGACCTATGGCTACACCTTC,CASSSLTGKTYGYTF
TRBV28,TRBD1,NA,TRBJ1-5,TGTGCCAGCATCATGGAGGGACAGCCAGGCAATCAGCCCCAGCATTTT,CASIMEGQPGNQPQHF
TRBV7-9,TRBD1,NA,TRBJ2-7,TGTGCCAGCAGCCCCAGGGGGCGGGAGCAGTACTTC,CASSPRGREQYF
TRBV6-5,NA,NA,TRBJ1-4,TGTGCCAGCAGTTACCATAGAGCAGGAACTAATGAAAAACTGTTTTTT,CASSYHRAGTNEKLFF
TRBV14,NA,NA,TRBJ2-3,TGTGCCAGCAGCCAACGCAGGCTCGGAGATACGCAGTATTTT,CASSQRRLGDTQYF
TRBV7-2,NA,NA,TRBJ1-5,TGTGCCAGCAGCTTAGCTTCAGGTCGCAGTCAGCCCCAGCATTTT,CASSLASGRSQPQHF
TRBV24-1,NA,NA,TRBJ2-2,TGTGCCACCGCGGAGGCAGGGACCACCGGGGAGCTGTTTTTT,CATAEAGTTGELFF
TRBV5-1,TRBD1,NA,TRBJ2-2,TGCGCCAGCAGCATACGACAGGGGGCGAACACCGGGGAGCTGTTTTTT,CASSIRQGANTGELFF
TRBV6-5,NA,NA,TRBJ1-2,TGTGCCAGCAGTTACGCAATGGCGGCAGGGGTTTATGGCTACACCTTC,CASSYAMAAGVYGYTF
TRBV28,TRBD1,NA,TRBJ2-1,TGTGCCAGCAGTTTAAAGGGCAGGGGGCTTATCGACAATGAGCAGTTCTTC,CASSLKGRGLIDNEQFF
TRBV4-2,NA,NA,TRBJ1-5,TGTGCCAGCAGCCAAGTAGAGCGGCCCGGGGAGCCCCAGCATTTT,CASSQVERPGEPQHF
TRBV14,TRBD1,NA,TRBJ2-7,TGTGCCAGCAGCCAAGACCAGGACAGGGCGACCTACGAGCAGTACTTC,CASSQDQDRATYEQYF
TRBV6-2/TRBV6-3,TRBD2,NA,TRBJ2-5,TGTGCCAGCAGCCTCTCTCGGGGGGGGCAGTACTTC,CASSLSRGGQYF
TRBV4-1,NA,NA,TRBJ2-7,TGCGCCAGCAGCCTGGTCGACGGCGGGCCCAACGAGCAGTACTTC,CASSLVDGGPNEQYF
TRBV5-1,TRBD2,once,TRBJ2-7,TGCGCCAGCAGCTCGAGCGGGGGCTACGAGCAGTACTTC,CASSSSGGYEQYF
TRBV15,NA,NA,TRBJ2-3,TGTGCCACCAGCAAGAGGTCGGGGTGGGAAGATACGCAGTATTTT,CATSKRSGWEDTQYF
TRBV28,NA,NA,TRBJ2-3,TGTGCCAGCAGTTTCCCCCTTGGGGAAGAAGATACAGATACGCAGTATTTT,CASSFPLGEEDTDTQYF
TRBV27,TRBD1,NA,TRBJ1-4,TGTGCCAGCAGGCCATATGTGTCTGGACAGGAGGAAAAACTGTTTTTT,CASRPYVSGQEEKLFF
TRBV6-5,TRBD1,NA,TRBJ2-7,TGTGCCAGCAGTCGAGACAGGGGCGGGACCTACGAGCAGTACTTC,CASSRDRGGTYEQYF
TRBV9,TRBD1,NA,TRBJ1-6,TGTGCCAGCAGCGCTCGACAGGGTGATTCACCCCTCCACTTT,CASSARQGDSPLHF
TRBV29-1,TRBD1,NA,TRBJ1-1,TGCAGCGCATCCGGGACAGAGGAAACTGAAGCTTTCTTT,CSASGTEETEAFF
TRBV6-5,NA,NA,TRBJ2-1,TGTGCCAGCGGAAAGAACGGACGAATTTACAATGAGCAGTTCTTC,CASGKNGRIYNEQFF
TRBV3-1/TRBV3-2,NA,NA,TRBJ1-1,TGTGCCAGCACCCAGGGGCGCAGCAGTGGAACTGAAGCTTTCTTT,CASTQGRSSGTEAFF
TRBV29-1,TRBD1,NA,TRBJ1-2,TGCAGCGTTGACAGGGGGCAAGACTATGGCTACACCTTC,CSVDRGQDYGYTF
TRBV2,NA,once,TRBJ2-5,TGTGCCAGCAGTGATCGGGCAGGGGTGTTCGAGACCCAGTACTTC,CASSDRAGVFETQYF
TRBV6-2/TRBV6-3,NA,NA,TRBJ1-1,TGTGCCAGCAGTTACTCGGCACAGCTTCGTAGGGCTAACACTGAAGCTTTCTTT,CASSYSAQLRRANTEAFF
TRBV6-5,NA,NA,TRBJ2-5,TGTGCCAGCAGTTACAGCTACCAAGAGACCCAGTACTTC,CASSYSYQETQYF
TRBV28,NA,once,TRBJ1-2,TGTGCCAGCAGTTCGCAGGGCTATGGCTACACCTTC,CASSSQGYGYTF
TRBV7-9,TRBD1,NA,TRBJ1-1,TGTGCCAGCAGCTTTACGGCAGGGGGATTAACTGAAGCTTTCTTT,CASSFTAGGLTEAFF
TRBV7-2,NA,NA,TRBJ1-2,TGTGCCAGCAGCCCGACGGCGGGGGTTCACGGCTACACCTTC,CASSPTAGVHGYTF
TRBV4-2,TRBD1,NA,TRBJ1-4,TGTGCCAGCAGCCACTTGGACAGGGTGGATGAAAAACTGTTTTTT,CASSHLDRVDEKLFF
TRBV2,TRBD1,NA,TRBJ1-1,TGTGCCAGCAGTGGACAGGGGGCGTCTGAAGCTTTCTTT,CASSGQGASEAFF
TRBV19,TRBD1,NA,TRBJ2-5,TGTGCCAGTCGGACAGGGCAGAGGGAGACCCAGTACTTC,CASRTGQRETQYF
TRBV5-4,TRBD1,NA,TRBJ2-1,TGTGCCAGCAGCCCGGGGACAGGGCCCAACATCGAGCAGTTCTTC,CASSPGTGPNIEQFF